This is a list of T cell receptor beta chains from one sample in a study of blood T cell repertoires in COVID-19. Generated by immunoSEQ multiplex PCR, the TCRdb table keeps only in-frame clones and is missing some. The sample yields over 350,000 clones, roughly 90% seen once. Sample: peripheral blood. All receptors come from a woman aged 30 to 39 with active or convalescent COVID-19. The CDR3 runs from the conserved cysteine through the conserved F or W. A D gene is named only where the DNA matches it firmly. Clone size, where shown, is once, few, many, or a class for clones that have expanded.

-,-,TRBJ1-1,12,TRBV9,TGTGCCAGTTCGGGGGATGACACTGAAGCTTTCTTT,CASSGDDTEAFF
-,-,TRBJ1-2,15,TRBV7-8,TGTGCCAGCAGCGTGACTTTCGGACAGAGAGATGGCTACACCTTC,CASSVTFGQRDGYTF
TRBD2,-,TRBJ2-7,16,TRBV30,TGTGCCTGGAGCGCCGGGACTAGCGGGATGAACGACGAGCAGTACTTC,CAWSAGTSGMNDEQYF
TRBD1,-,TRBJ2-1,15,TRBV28,TGTGCCAGCAGTTTAGTCGTACAGGGGGCCCATGAGCAGTTCTTC,CASSLVVQGAHEQFF
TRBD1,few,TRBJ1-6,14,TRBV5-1,TGCGCCAGCGCTACAGACAGGGGAAATTCACCCCTCCACTTT,CASATDRGNSPLHF
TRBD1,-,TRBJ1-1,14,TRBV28,TGTGCCAGCAGAGAGACAGGGGGCGGAGGGGAAGCTTTCTTT,CASRETGGGGEAFF
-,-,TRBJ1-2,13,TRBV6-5,TGTGCCACCGGGGGGCCCAGGGCGGATGGCTACACCTTC,CATGGPRADGYTF
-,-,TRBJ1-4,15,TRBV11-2,TGTGCCAGCAGCTTCTCGGGGAGGAGTAATGAAAAACTGTTTTTT,CASSFSGRSNEKLFF
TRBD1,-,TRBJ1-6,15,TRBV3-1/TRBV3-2,TGTGCCAGCAGCCCTGCGAACAGGGGGCACTCACCCCTCCACTTT,CASSPANRGHSPLHF
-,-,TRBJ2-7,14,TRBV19,TGTGCCAGTAGTAGGGTGGGAGTCTCCTACGAGCAGTACTTC,CASSRVGVSYEQYF
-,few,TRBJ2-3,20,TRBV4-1,TGCGCCAGCAGCCATCCCAATGGGGCGAGGGAGGAAGGGAGCACAGATACGCAGTATTTT,CASSHPNGAREEGSTDTQYF
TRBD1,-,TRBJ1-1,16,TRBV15,TGTGCCACCAGCAGAGGTATCCAGGGGGTGGACACTGAAGCTTTCTTT,CATSRGIQGVDTEAFF
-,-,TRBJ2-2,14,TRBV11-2,TGTGCCAGCCACTGGACAGCGAACACCGGGGAGCTGTTTTTT,CASHWTANTGELFF
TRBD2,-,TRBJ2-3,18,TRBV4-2,TGTGCCAGCAGCCAAGGGACTAGCGGGAGTCCTGGCACAGATACGCAGTATTTT,CASSQGTSGSPGTDTQYF
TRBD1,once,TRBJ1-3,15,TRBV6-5,TGTGCCAGCGGCAGAGACAGGGGACTTGGAAACACCATATATTTT,CASGRDRGLGNTIYF
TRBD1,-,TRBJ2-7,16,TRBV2,TGTGCCAGCAGTGAATCGGACAGGGGGCGCTTTTACGAGCAGTACTTC,CASSESDRGRFYEQYF
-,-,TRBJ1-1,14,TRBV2,TGTGCCAGCAGCCGAGCATTAGCGAACACTGAAGCTTTCTTT,CASSRALANTEAFF
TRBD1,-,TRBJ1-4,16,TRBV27,TGTGCCAGCAGTTCCCCCGGACAGGGGGCCAATGAAAAACTGTTTTTT,CASSSPGQGANEKLFF
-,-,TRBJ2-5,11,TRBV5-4,TGTGCCAGCGGACCCCGGGGGACCCAGTACTTC,CASGPRGTQYF
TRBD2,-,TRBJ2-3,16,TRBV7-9,TGTGCCAGCACCCTGCTAGCGGGAGGGCCTATAGATACGCAGTATTTT,CASTLLAGGPIDTQYF